This T cell receptor (beta chain) comes out of a study of Ad26.COV2.S vaccination and SARS-CoV-2 variants. The V gene lost 0 bases and the J gene lost 8 bases, with 11 bases spanning the gap. The CDR3 loop spans 13 amino acids. Germline CDR1 reads SGHDT; CDR2 reads YYEEEE. The data were produced by immunoSEQ multiplex PCR, yet TCRdb's version contains in-frame clones alone and is incomplete. Seen here are nearly 7,000 clones, 84% observed once, and the top ten hold roughly 28%. V and J are TRBV5-6 and TRBJ1-2; D gene ambiguous. This receptor was obtained from a human donor who had recovered from COVID-19. The sample here was peripheral blood, taken after recovery from COVID-19. CDR3 DNA: TGTGCCAGCAGCTTGGGACTCATAGAAGGCTACACCTTC. It codes for CASSLGLIEGYTF.